This TCR beta chain appears in the sequencing data of a study of identical twins. Findings of the study overall: Twin sharing of out-of-frame TCR alpha was underestimated by models in monozygotic pairs.

As concerns this clonotype: The antigen remains unidentified.

TCRdb reprocessed the 5' RACE reads with MiXCR, giving one entry per CDR3 protein. The sample holds about 720,000 distinct CDR3 sequences; 18% are singletons and the top ten take approximately 14%. The same data also went into a second study, on T cells expressing NK-cell markers.

This clonotype originated in a woman aged 18-30 years in good health. The sample consisted of PBMCs.

CDR3 protein: CASSDGDSPLHF. CDR3 sequence (DNA): TGTGCCAGCAGTGACGGGGATTCACCCCTCCACTTT. The rearrangement joins TRBV9 to TRBJ1-6, with unresolved D. The V gene lost 5 bases and the J gene lost 8 bases, with 8 bases spanning the gap. Germline V gene sequence: CDR1 SGDLS, CDR2 YYNGEE. The CDR3 loop spans 12 amino acids.